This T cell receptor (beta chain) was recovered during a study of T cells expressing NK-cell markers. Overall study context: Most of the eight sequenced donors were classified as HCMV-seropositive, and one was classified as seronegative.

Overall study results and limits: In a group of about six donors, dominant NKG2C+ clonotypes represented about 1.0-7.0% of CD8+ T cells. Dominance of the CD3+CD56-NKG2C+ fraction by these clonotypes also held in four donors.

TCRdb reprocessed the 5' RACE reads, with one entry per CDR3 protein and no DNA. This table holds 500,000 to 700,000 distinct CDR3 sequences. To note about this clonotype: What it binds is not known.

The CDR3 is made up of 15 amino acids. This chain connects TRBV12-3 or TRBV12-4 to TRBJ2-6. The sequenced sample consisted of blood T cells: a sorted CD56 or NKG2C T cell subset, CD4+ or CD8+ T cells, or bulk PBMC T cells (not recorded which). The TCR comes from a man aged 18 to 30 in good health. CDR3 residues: CASSLRISGANVLTF.